The next 23 T cell receptor beta chains were all read from a single sample in a study of memory CD4+ T cells and cytomegalovirus serostatus (dated by TCRdb to between 2018 and 2020). Library construction relied on the immunoSEQ multiplex PCR assay. TCRdb took this table from immuneACCESS and kept in-frame rearrangements with V and J called. Such tables lack part of the clones; where checked against another copy, unresolved V genes explain under half of the gap, and the rest is unexplained. A total of tens of thousands of clones appear in this sample, less than 85% of them only once. In total, the top ten clones hold just under 0.5% of the sample. Single viable CD3+CD4+CD8-CD45RO+ cells were sorted as memory CD4+ T cells on a FACSAria II. The sequenced sample was memory CD4+ T cells from blood. Receptors were obtained from an adult in good health and CMV-seronegative. Some clones in this sample may be carry-over from other donors' samples.

The chain recombines TRBV14 with TRBJ1-2; no clear D. The V end lost 4 bases, the J end lost 6 bases, and 15 bases lay between the germline ends. CDR3 length: 14 amino acids. CDR1 SGHDN and CDR2 FVKESK come from the germline V gene. The CDR3 here is CASSLQREGHGYTF. The CDR3 nucleotides are TGTGCCAGCAGCCTTCAGAGGGAAGGGCATGGCTACACCTTC.

This rearrangement joins TRBV7-3 to TRBJ1-1, with TRBD1 matching 7 bases. This CDR3 is 14 amino acids long. The V segment lost 5 bases and the J segment 5 bases; nucleotides outside the gene matches: 8. In germline, CDR1 is SGHTA, CDR2 FQGTGA. In DNA, the CDR3 is TGTGCCAGCAGCCCGTCGACAGGGAGGACTGAAGCTTTCTTT. Protein sequence: CASSPSTGRTEAFF.

This clone appeared once. The chain combines TRBV28 with TRBJ1-2, with D uncertain. The CDR3 contains 13 residues. Trimming took 5 bases from V and 3 from J, leaving 10 bases between them. Germline CDR1 MDHEN, CDR2 SYDVKM. Here the CDR3 DNA reads TGTGCCAGCAGTAACCCGAACTACTATGGCTACACCTTC. It specifies CASSNPNYYGYTF.

The genes are TRBV7-9 and TRBJ1-2; the D is unclear. Trimming cost V 2 bases and J 2 bases, with 9 bases left between them. CDR1 is SEHNR and CDR2 is FQNEAQ in the germline V gene (reference sequence). The CDR3 consists of 14 residues. The DNA for the CDR3 is TGTGCCAGCAGCTTATCCCCCCCGAACTATGGCTACACCTTC. Protein: CASSLSPPNYGYTF.

In this sample, this clone turned up once. The chain uses TRBV5-4 and TRBJ2-1; D is uncertain. The CDR3 is 14 residues long. Per germline, CDR1 SGHNT and CDR2 YYREEE (reference sequence). Trimming removed 0 bases at V and 3 bases at J, with 7 bases between. The CDR3 nucleotides are TGTGCCAGCAGCTTGGAACGATTCTACAATGAGCAGTTCTTC. As protein: CASSLERFYNEQFF. Drawing the rest from reference TRBV5-4 and TRBJ2-1, the complete variable domain is ETGVTQSPTHLIKTRGQQVTLRCSSQSGHNTVSWYQQALGQGPQFIFQYYREEENGRGNFPPRFSGLQFPNYSSELNVNALELDDSALYLCASSLERFYNEQFFGPGTRLTVL.

The CDR3 DNA reads as TGTGCCAGCAGCTTAGGGAACAGCATTAATGAAAAACTGTTTTTT. This translates into CASSLGNSINEKLFF. The chain uses TRBV7-2 and TRBJ1-4; D gene ambiguous. The CDR3 loop spans 15 amino acids. From germline, CDR1 is SGHTA and CDR2 FQGNSA. V was shortened by 1 base and J by 4 bases, with 10 bases between the two germline ends.

The genes are TRBV2 and TRBJ1-4; weak D call: TRBD1 (5 bases). From germline, CDR1 is SNHLY and CDR2 FYNNEI. This CDR3 is 12 amino acids long. V was cut by 9 bases and J by 8 bases, with 13 bases left in between. The CDR3 sequence is CARRGQGEKLFF. CDR3 nucleotides: TGTGCCAGAAGGGGTCAAGGGGAAAAACTGTTTTTT.

The chain joins TRBV28 to TRBJ2-6; D may be TRBD1 (7 bases). The V and J ends lost 1 base and 2 bases respectively, with 12 bases between them. Germline V gene data show CDR1 as MDHEN and CDR2 as SYDVKM. This CDR3 is built from 17 residues. The CDR3 nucleotides read TGTGCCAGCAGTTTATTGGAGGGGGCGGCTGGGGCCAACGTCCTGACTTTC. Its protein is CASSLLEGAAGANVLTF. Filled out from reference TRBV28 and TRBJ2-6, the complete variable domain reads DVKVTQSSRYLVKRTGEKVFLECVQDMDHENMFWYRQDPGLGLRLIYFSYDVKMKEKGDIPEGYSVSREKKERFSLILESASTNQTSMYLCASSLLEGAAGANVLTFGAGSRLTVL.

DNA for the CDR3: TGTGCCAGCAGCCAAGCTGGGAACTATGGCTACACCTTC. Protein sequence: CASSQAGNYGYTF. The J gene is TRBJ1-2, the V gene TRBV4-2, with unresolved D. The CDR3 sequence is 13 residues long. Germline CDR1 and CDR2: LGHNA and YNFKEQ. V was clipped by 1 base and J by 2 bases, with 5 bases between them.

V and J are TRBV5-6 and TRBJ1-4; a weak D match, TRBD1 (6 bases). Per the germline V gene, CDR1 is SGHDT and CDR2 is YYEEEE. V lost 3 bases and J 7 bases, leaving 19 bases between the germline ends. CDR3 length equals 16 residues. The CDR3 coding sequence is TGTGCCAGCAGCTCAACCTCCGGGGGGCAGGGTGAAAAACTGTTTTTT. Its translation is CASSSTSGGQGEKLFF. The full variable domain, rest sourced from reference TRBV5-6 and TRBJ1-4, is DAGVTQSPTHLIKTRGQQVTLRCSPKSGHDTVSWYQQALGQGPQFIFQYYEEEERQRGNFPDRFSGHQFPNYSSELNVNALLLGDSALYLCASSSTSGGQGEKLFFGSGTQLSVL.

The J gene is TRBJ2-1, the V gene TRBV11-2; possible D gene TRBD2, 6 bases. This CDR3 has 15 residues. Looked up from germline, CDR1 is SGHAT and CDR2 is FQNNGV. Trimming shortened V by 5 bases and J by 0 bases, and 11 bases separated the two germline ends. CDR3: CASSVAVRSYNEQFF. DNA of the CDR3: TGTGCCAGCAGCGTAGCGGTTCGCTCCTACAATGAGCAGTTCTTC.

This chain connects TRBV4-3 to TRBJ1-6; D not resolved. This CDR3 has 16 residues. V was trimmed by 0 bases and J by 4 bases, leaving 10 bases between them. Germline-derived CDR1 and CDR2 are LGHNA and YSLEER. The chain's CDR3 is CASSQDPHSYNSPLHF. The DNA for the CDR3 is TGCGCCAGCAGCCAAGATCCGCACAGTTATAATTCACCCCTCCACTTT.

This chain joins TRBV29-1 and TRBJ2-3; 8 bases agree with TRBD2. V lost 7 bases to trimming and J lost 7 bases; unmatched junction nucleotides: 13. The CDR3 sequence is 14 residues long. CDR1 and CDR2 (germline): SQVTM, ANQGSEA. The CDR3 spells CSAAPAGARNTQYF. Here the CDR3 DNA reads TGCAGCGCGGCCCCAGCGGGAGCTAGGAATACGCAGTATTTT.

This chain links TRBV7-2 with TRBJ1-1; weak D call: TRBD1 (6 bases). The CDR3 runs 16 residues. Trimming removed 4 bases at V and 1 base at J, with 16 bases between. CDR1 and CDR2 from the germline V gene are SGHTA and FQGNSA. DNA of the CDR3: TGTGCCAGCAGCTCCCCTTCGGGGACACGGAACACTGAAGCTTTCTTT. Its protein is CASSSPSGTRNTEAFF.

The V call is TRBV27, the J call TRBJ2-1; 9 positions agree with TRBD2. CDR3 length: 16 residues. Germline values: CDR1 MNHEY, CDR2 SMNVEV (reference sequence). V was pared by 3 bases and J by 6 bases, with 9 bases of the junction left unmatched. DNA for the CDR3: TGTGCCAGCAGTTTTACTGGCGGGAGGGGGGGCAATGAGCAGTTCTTC. Translating it yields CASSFTGGRGGNEQFF.

The chain is built from TRBV5-1 and TRBJ2-5; TRBD1 matches at 9 bases. The ends lost 9 bases at V and 4 bases at J; junction bases unmatched: 7. CDR3 length: 13 residues. Germline values: CDR1 SGHRS, CDR2 YFSETQ. The CDR3 loop reads CAIGTGKGETQYF. DNA of the CDR3: TGCGCCATCGGGACAGGGAAAGGAGAGACCCAGTACTTC.

The CDR3: CASTGRANYGYTF. The CDR3 DNA follows: TGTGCCAGCACCGGACGAGCTAACTATGGCTACACCTTC. J is TRBJ1-2 and V is TRBV7-9, with D unclear. CDR3 length: 13 residues. The germline V gene has CDR1 SEHNR and CDR2 FQNEAQ (reference sequence). Trimming stripped 7 bases from V and 0 bases from J, with 9 bases between.

The rearrangement links TRBV6-6 to TRBJ2-2; the D is unclear. V gave up 8 bases and J gave up 4 bases, with 14 bases separating them. Germline V CDR1 and CDR2: MNHNY, SVGAGI (reference sequence). This CDR3 region has 14 residues. The CDR3 loop is CASGNSDSTGELFF. CDR3 DNA sequence: TGTGCCAGCGGAAACAGTGATAGCACCGGGGAGCTGTTTTTT.

V is TRBV5-4 and J is TRBJ2-3; 7 bases match TRBD1. J lost 6 bases, V lost 1 base, and 8 bases had no gene match. The germline V gene encodes CDR1 SGHNT and CDR2 YYREEE (reference sequence). This CDR3 has 15 amino acids. CDR3 sequence reads: CASSLRRARGDTQYF. The CDR3 DNA reads as TGTGCCAGCAGCTTGCGAAGGGCCAGGGGGGATACGCAGTATTTT.

The count of this clone is one. V gene TRBV7-9 combines with J gene TRBJ2-7, with 10 bases identical to TRBD2. The CDR3 consists of 18 residues. J gave up 0 bases and V 0 bases, and 8 bases lay outside the gene matches. Germline CDR1 SEHNR, CDR2 FQNEAQ (reference sequence). CDR3 region: CASSLAGGSGRGSYEQYF. In DNA, the CDR3 is TGTGCCAGCAGCTTAGCCGGGGGGAGCGGGAGGGGCTCCTACGAGCAGTACTTC. Using reference TRBV7-9 and TRBJ2-7 for the parts outside the CDR3, the full variable domain is DTGVSQNPRHKITKRGQNVTFRCDPISEHNRLYWYRQTLGQGPEFLTYFQNEAQLEKSRLLSDRFSAERPKGSFSTLEIQRTEQGDSAMYLCASSLAGGSGRGSYEQYFGPGTRLTVT.

In regard to this clone: Other nucleotide sequences from this sample produce the same CDR3. The chain is built from TRBV6-5 and TRBJ1-5; D gene uncertain. Trimming pared 6 bases from V and 3 bases from J, leaving 12 bases between. This CDR3 comprises 14 residues. From germline, CDR1 is MNHEY and CDR2 SVGAGI. CDR3 sequence: CASSRDTLNQPQHF. As DNA, the CDR3 is TGTGCCAGCAGCCGTGACACCCTCAATCAGCCCCAGCATTTT.

This rearrangement joins TRBV5-6 to TRBJ2-7, with 8 bases lining up with TRBD1. Per the germline V gene, CDR1 is SGHDT and CDR2 is YYEEEE. The CDR3 consists of 13 residues. The V gene end was trimmed by 5 bases and the J gene end by 3 bases; junction bases not matched to a gene: 4. The CDR3 DNA reads TGTGCCAGCAGTCGGGACAGGAACTACGAGCAGTACTTC. Translating gives CASSRDRNYEQYF.

The genes are TRBV19 and TRBJ2-5; 9 positions match TRBD1. J was trimmed by 5 bases and V by 3 bases; bases with no gene match: 7. Germline V gene sequence: CDR1 LNHDA, CDR2 SQIVND (reference sequence). The CDR3 contains 15 residues. The CDR3 region is CASSIGQGIGETQYF. In DNA, the CDR3 is TGTGCCAGTAGTATCGGACAGGGGATCGGGGAGACCCAGTACTTC.